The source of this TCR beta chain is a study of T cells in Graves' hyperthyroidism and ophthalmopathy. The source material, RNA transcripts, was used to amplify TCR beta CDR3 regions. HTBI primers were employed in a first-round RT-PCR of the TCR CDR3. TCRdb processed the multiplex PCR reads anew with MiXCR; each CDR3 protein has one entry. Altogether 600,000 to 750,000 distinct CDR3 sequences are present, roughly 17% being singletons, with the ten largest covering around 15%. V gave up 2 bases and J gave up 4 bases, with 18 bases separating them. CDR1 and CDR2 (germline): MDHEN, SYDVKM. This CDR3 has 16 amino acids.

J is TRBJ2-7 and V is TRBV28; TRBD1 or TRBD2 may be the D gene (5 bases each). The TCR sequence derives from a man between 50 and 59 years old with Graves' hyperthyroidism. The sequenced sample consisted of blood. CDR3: CASSLEGALRRYEQYF. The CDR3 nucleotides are TGTGCCAGCAGTTTAGAAGGGGCCCTAAGGAGGTACGAGCAGTACTTC.